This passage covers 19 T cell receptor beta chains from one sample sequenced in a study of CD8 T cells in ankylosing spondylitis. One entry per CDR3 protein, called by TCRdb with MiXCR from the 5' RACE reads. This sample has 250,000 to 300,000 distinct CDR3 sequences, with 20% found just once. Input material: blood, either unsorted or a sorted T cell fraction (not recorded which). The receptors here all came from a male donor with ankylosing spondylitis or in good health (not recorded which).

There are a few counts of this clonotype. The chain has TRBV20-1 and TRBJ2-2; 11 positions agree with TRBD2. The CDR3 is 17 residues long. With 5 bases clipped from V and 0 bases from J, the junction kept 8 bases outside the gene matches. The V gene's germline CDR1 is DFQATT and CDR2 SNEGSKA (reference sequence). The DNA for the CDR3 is TGCAGTGCTCGGCCGCCTAGCGGGGGGCCGAACACCGGGGAGCTGTTTTTT. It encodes CSARPPSGGPNTGELFF.

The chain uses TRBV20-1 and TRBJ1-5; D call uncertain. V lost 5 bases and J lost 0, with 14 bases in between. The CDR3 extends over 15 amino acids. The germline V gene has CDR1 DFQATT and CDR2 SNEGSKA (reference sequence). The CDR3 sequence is CSAPQAGLSNQPQHF. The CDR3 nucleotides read TGCAGTGCTCCCCAGGCCGGACTTAGCAATCAGCCCCAGCATTTT.

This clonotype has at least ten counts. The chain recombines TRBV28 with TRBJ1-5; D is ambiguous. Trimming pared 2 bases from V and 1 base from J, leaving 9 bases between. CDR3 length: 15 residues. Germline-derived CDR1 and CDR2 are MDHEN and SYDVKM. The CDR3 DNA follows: TGTGCCAGCAGTTTACGGGCGGAAAGCAATCAGCCCCAGCATTTT. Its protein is CASSLRAESNQPQHF.

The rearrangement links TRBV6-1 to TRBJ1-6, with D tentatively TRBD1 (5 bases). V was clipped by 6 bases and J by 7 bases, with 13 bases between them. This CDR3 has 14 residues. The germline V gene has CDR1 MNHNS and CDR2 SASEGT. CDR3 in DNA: TGTGCCAGCAGACCCGGCAGGGAGAATTCACCCCTCCACTTT. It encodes CASRPGRENSPLHF.

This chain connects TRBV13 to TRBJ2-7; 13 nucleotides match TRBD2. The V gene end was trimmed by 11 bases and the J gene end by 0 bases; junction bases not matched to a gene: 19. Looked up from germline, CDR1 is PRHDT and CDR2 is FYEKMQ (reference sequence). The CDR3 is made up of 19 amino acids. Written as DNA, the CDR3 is TGTGCCTCCCCCCGTCCCCGGACTAGCGGGAGAGGGAGCTCCTACGAGCAGTACGTC. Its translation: CASPRPRTSGRGSSYEQYV.

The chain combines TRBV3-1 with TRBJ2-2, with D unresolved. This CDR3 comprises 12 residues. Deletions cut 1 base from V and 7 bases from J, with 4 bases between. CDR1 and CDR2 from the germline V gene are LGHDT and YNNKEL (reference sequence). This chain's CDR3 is CASSQGFGELFF. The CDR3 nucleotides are TGTGCCAGCAGCCAAGGTTTCGGGGAGCTGTTTTTT.

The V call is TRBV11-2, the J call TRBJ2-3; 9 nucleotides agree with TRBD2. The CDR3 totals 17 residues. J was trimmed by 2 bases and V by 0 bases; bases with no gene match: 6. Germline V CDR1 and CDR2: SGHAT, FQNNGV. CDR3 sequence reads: CASSLESSGAFTDTQYF. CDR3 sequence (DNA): TGTGCCAGCAGCTTAGAATCTAGCGGGGCGTTCACAGATACGCAGTATTTT. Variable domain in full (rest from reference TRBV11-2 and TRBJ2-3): EAGVAQSPRYKIIEKRQSVAFWCNPISGHATLYWYQQILGQGPKLLIQFQNNGVVDDSQLPKDRFSAERLKGVDSTLKIQPAKLEDSAVYLCASSLESSGAFTDTQYFGPGTRLTVL.

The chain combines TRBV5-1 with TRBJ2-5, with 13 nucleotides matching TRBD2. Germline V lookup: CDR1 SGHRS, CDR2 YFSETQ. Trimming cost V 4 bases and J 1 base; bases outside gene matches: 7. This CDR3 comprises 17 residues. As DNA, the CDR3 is TGCGCCAGCAGCCCGGGGACTAGCGGGACCATCCAAGAGACCCAGTACTTC. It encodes CASSPGTSGTIQETQYF.

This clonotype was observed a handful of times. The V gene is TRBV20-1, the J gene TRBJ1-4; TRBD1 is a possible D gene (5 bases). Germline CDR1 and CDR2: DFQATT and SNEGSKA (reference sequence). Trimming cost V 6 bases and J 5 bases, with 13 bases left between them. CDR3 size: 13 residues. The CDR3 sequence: CSAPPGGNEKLFF. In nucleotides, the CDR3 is TGCAGTGCCCCGCCCGGGGGGAATGAAAAACTGTTTTTT.

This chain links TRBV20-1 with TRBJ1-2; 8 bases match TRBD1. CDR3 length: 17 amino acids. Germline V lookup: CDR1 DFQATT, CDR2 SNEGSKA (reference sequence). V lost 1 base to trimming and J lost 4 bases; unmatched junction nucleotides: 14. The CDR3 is CSARATGTGHSLYGYTF. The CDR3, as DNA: TGCAGTGCTAGAGCGACCGGGACAGGCCATTCCCTCTATGGCTACACCTTC.

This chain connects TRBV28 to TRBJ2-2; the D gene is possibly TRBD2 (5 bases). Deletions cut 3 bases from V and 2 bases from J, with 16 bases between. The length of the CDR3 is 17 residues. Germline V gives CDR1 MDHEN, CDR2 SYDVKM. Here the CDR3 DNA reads TGTGCCAGCAGTTTCCCTCCGGGATCCCCTAACACCGGGGAGCTGTTTTTT. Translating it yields CASSFPPGSPNTGELFF.

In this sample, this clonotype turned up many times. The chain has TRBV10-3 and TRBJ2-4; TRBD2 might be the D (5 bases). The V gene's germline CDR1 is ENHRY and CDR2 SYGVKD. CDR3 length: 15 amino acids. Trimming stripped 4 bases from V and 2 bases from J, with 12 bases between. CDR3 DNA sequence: TGTGCCATCAGTGGAGGGAGCCTAACCAAAAACATTCAGTACTTC. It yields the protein CAISGGSLTKNIQYF.

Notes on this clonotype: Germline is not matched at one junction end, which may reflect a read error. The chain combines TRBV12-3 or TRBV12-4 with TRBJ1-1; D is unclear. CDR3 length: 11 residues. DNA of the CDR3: TGTACCAGCAGTACGACGGATGAAGCTTTCTTT. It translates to CTSSTTDEAFF.

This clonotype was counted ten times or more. As DNA, the CDR3 is TGCGCCAGCAGCTTCCAGGACGTCAATGAGCAGTTCTTC. Protein: CASSFQDVNEQFF. This sequence joins TRBV5-1 and TRBJ2-1, with D unresolved. The germline gives CDR1 SGHRS, CDR2 YFSETQ. V lost 2 bases and J lost 6, with 9 bases in between. The CDR3 is 13 residues long.

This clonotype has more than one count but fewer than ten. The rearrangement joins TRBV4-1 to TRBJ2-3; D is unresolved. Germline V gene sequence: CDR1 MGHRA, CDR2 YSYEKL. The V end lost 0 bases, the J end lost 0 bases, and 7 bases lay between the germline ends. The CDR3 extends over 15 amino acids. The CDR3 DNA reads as TGCGCCAGCAGCCAAGATGGAGCTAGCACAGATACGCAGTATTTT. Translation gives CASSQDGASTDTQYF.

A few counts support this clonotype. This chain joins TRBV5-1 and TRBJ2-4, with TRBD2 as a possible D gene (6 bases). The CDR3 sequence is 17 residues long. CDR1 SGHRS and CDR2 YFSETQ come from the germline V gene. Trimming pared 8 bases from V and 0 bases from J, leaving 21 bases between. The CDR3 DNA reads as TGCGCCAGAGGTCGCGCGGGGAGTCTTCTAGCCAAAAACATTCAGTACTTC. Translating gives CARGRAGSLLAKNIQYF.

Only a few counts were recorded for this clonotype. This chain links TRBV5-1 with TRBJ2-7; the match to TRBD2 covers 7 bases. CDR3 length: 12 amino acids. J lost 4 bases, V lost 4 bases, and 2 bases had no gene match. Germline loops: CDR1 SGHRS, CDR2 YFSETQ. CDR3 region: CASSAGVYEQYV. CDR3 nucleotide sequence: TGCGCCAGCAGCGCGGGAGTTTACGAGCAGTACGTC.

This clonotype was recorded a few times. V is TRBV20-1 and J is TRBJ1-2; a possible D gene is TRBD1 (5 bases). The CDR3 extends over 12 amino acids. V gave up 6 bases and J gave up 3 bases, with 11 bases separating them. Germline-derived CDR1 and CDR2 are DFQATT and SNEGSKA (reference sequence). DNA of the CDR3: TGCAGTGCCGATGACAGATACTATGGCTACACCTTC. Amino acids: CSADDRYYGYTF.

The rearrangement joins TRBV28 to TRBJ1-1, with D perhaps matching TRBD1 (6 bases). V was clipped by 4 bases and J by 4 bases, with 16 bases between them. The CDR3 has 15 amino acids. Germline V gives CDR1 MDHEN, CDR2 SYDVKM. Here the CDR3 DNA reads TGTGCCAGCAGTTACCTTTGGGGGGCGAGCACTGAAGCTTTCTTT. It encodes CASSYLWGASTEAFF.